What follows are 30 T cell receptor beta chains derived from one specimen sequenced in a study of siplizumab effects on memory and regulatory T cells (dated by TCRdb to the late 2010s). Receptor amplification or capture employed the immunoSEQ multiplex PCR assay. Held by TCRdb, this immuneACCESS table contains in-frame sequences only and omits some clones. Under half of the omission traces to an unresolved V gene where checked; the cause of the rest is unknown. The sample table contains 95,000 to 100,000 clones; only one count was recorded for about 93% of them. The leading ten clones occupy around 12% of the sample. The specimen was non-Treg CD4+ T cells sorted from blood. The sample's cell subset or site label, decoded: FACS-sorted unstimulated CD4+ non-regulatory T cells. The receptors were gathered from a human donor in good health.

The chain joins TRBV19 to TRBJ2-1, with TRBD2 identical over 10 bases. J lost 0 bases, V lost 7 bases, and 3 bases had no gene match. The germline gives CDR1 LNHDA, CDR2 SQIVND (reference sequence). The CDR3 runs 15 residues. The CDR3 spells CASTTSGASYNEQFF. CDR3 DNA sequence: TGTGCCAGTACCACTAGCGGGGCCTCCTACAATGAGCAGTTCTTC.

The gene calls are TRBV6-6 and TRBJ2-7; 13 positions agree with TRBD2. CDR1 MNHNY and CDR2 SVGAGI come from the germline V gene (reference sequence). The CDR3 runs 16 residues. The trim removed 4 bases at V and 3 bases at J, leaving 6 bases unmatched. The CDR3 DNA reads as TGTGCCAGCAGTTCCCAGGGACTAGCGGGATACTACGAGCAGTACTTC. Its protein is CASSSQGLAGYYEQYF.

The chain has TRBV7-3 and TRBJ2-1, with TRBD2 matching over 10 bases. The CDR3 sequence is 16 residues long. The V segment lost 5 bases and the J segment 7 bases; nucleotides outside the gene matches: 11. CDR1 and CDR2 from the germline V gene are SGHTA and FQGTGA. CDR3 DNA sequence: TGTGCCAGCAGCCCTCATACCCTAGCGGGAGTTAATGAGCAGTTCTTC. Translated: CASSPHTLAGVNEQFF.

CDR3 residues: CASSQGQFRTDTQYF. As DNA, the CDR3 is TGTGCCAGCAGTCAGGGACAGTTCCGAACAGATACGCAGTATTTT. The chain combines TRBV5-4 with TRBJ2-3; TRBD1 agrees at 7 bases. Germline V gene lookup returns CDR1 SGHNT and CDR2 YYREEE (reference sequence). V lost 5 bases, J lost 3 bases, and 9 bases stayed unmatched. The CDR3 loop spans 15 amino acids.

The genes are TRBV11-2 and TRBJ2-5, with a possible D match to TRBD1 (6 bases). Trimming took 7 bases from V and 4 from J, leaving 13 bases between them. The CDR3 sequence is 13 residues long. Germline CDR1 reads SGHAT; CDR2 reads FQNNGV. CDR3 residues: CASTRGPRETQYF. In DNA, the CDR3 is TGTGCCAGCACCAGGGGACCGAGAGAGACCCAGTACTTC.

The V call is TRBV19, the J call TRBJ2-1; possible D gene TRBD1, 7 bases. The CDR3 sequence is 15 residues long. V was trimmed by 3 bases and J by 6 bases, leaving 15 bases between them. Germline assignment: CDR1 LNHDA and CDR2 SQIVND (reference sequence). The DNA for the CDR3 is TGTGCCAGTAGTATCAATAGACAGGGAGGCAATGAGCAGTTCTTC. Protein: CASSINRQGGNEQFF.

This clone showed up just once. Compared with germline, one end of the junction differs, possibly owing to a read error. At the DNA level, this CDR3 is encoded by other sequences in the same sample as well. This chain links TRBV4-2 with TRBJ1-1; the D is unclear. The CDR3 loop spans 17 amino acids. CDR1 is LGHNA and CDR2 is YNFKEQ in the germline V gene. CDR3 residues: CASSHITRTPVGTEAFF. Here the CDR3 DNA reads TGTGCCAGTAGCCATATTACTCGGACGCCTGTGGGCACTGAAGCTTTCTTT.

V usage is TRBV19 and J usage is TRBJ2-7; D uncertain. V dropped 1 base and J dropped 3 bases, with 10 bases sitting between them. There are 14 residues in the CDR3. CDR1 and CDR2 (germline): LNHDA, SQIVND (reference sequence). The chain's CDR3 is CASSIADVNYEQYF. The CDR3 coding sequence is TGTGCCAGTAGTATAGCGGACGTTAACTACGAGCAGTACTTC. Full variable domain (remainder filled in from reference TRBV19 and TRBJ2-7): DGGITQSPKYLFRKEGQNVTLSCEQNLNHDAMYWYRQDPGQGLRLIYYSQIVNDFQKGDIAEGYSVSREKKESFPLTVTSAQKNPTAFYLCASSIADVNYEQYFGPGTRLTVT.

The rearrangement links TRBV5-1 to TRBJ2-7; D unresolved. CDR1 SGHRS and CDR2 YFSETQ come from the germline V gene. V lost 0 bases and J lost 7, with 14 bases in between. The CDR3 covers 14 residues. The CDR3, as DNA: TGCGCCAGCAGCTTGGAGAGGATCCCCAGAGAGCAGTACTTC. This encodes CASSLERIPREQYF.

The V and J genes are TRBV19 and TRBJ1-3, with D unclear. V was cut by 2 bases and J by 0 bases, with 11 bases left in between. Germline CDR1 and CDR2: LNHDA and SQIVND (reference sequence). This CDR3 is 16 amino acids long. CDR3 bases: TGTGCCAGTAGTATATTGGGCCGCAGCTCTGGAAACACCATATATTTT. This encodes CASSILGRSSGNTIYF.

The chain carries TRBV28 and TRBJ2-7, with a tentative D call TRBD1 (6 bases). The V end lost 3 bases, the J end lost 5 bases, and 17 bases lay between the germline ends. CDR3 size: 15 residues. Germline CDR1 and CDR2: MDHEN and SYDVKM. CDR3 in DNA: TGTGCCAGCAGTTTCTCCGGCAGGGGTCTAGACGAGCAGTACTTC. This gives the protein CASSFSGRGLDEQYF.

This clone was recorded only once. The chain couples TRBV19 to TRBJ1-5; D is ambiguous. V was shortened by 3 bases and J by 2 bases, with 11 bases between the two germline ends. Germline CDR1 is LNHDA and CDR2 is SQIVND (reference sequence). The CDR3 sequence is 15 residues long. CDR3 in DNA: TGTGCCAGTAGTATTCGAGGTGGGGGCAATCAGCCCCAGCATTTT. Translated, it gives CASSIRGGGNQPQHF.

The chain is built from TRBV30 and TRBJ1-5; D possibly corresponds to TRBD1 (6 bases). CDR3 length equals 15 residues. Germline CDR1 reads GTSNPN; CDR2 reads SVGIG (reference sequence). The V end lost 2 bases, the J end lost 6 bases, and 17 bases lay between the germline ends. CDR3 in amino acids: CAWSPTNRVGQPQHF. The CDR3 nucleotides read TGTGCCTGGAGTCCTACTAACAGGGTAGGTCAGCCCCAGCATTTT.

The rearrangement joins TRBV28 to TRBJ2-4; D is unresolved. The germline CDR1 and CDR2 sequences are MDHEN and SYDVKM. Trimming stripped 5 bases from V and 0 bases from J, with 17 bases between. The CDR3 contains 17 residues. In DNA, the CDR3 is TGTGCCAGCAGTCTCGCCTACGTTCAACTAGCCAAAAACATTCAGTACTTC. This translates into CASSLAYVQLAKNIQYF. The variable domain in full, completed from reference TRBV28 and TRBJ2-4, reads DVKVTQSSRYLVKRTGEKVFLECVQDMDHENMFWYRQDPGLGLRLIYFSYDVKMKEKGDIPEGYSVSREKKERFSLILESASTNQTSMYLCASSLAYVQLAKNIQYFGAGTRLSVL.

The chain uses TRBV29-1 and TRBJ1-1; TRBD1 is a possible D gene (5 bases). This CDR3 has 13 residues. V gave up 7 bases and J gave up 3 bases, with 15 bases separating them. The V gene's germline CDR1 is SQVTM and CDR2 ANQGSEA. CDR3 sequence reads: CSADDSDYTEAFF. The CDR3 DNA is TGCAGCGCCGACGACAGTGATTACACTGAAGCTTTCTTT.

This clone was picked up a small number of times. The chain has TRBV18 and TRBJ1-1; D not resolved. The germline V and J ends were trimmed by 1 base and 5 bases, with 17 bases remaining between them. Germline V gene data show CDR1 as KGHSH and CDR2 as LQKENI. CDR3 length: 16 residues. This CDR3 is CASSPLRNSAGTEAFF. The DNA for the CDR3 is TGTGCCAGCTCACCACTTCGGAACTCTGCTGGAACTGAAGCTTTCTTT.

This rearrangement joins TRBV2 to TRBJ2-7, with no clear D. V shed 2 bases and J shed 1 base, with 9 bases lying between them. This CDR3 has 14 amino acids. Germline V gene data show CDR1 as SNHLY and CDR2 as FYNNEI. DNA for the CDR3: TGTGCCAGCAGTGAAACCACCATTTCCTACGAGCAGTACTTC. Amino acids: CASSETTISYEQYF. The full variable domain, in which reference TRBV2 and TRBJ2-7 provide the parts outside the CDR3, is EPEVTQTPSHQVTQMGQEVILRCVPISNHLYFYWYRQILGQKVEFLVSFYNNEISEKSEIFDDQFSVERPDGSNFTLKIRSTKLEDSAMYFCASSETTISYEQYFGPGTRLTVT.

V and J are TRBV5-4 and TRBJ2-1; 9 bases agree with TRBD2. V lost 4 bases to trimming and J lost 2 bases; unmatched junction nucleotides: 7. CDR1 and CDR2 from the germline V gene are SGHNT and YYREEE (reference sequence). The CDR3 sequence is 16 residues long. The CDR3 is CASSPGLAGTYNEQFF. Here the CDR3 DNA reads TGTGCCAGCAGCCCGGGTCTAGCGGGAACCTACAATGAGCAGTTCTTC.

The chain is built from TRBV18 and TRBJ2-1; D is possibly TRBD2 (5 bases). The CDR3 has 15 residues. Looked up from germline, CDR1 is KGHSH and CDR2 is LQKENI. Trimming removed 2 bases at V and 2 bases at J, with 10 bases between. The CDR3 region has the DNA TGTGCCAGCTCACCAGGGCGGGCGGCCTACAATGAGCAGTTCTTC. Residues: CASSPGRAAYNEQFF.

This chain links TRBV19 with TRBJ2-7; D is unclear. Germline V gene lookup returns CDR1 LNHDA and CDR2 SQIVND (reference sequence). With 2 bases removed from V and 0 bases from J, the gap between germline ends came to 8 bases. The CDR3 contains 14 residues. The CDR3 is CASSIRSDSYEQYF. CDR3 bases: TGTGCCAGTAGTATACGGTCAGACTCCTACGAGCAGTACTTC.

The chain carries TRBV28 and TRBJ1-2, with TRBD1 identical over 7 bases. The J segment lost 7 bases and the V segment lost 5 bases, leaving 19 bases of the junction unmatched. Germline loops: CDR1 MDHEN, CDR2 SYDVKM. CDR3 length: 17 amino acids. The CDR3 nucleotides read TGTGCCAGCAGTCCCGGACAGGTACTAACAAAGAAGTCTGGCTACACCTTC. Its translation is CASSPGQVLTKKSGYTF.

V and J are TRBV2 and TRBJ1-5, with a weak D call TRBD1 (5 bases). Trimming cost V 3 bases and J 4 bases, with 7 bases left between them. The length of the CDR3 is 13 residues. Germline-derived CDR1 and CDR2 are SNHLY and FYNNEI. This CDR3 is CASSEDTNQPQHF. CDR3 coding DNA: TGTGCCAGCAGTGAGGACACTAATCAGCCCCAGCATTTT.

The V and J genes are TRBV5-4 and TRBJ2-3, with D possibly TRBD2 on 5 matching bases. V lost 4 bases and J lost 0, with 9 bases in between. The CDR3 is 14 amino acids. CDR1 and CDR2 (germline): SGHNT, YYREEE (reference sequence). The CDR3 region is CASSPRVSTDTQYF. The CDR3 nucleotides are TGTGCCAGCAGCCCGAGGGTTAGCACAGATACGCAGTATTTT. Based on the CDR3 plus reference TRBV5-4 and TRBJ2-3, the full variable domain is ETGVTQSPTHLIKTRGQQVTLRCSSQSGHNTVSWYQQALGQGPQFIFQYYREEENGRGNFPPRFSGLQFPNYSSELNVNALELDDSALYLCASSPRVSTDTQYFGPGTRLTVL.

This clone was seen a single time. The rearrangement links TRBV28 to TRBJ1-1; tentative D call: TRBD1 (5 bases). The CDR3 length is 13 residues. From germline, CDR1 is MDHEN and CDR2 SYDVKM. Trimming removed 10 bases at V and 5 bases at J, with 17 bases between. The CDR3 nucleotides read TGTGCCACCACCCGCCAGGGAGGAACTGAAGCTTTCTTT. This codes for CATTRQGGTEAFF.

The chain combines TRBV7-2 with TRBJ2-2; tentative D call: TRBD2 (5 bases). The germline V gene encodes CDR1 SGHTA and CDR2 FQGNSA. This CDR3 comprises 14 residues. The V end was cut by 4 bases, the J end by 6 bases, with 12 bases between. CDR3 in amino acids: CASSSRPSSGELFF. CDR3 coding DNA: TGTGCCAGCAGCTCCCGACCTAGCTCCGGGGAGCTGTTTTTT.

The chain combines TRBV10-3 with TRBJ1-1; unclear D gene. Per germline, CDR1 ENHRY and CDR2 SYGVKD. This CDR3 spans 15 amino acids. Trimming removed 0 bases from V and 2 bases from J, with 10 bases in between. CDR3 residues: CAISESLVLNTEAFF. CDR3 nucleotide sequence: TGTGCCATCAGTGAGTCACTGGTCCTTAACACTGAAGCTTTCTTT.

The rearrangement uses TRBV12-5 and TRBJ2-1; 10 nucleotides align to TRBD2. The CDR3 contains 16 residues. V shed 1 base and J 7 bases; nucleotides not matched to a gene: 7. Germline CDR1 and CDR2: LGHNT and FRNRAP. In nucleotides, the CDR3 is TGTGCTAGTGGTTTGGCGGATAGCGGGAGGTGGAATGAGCAGTTCTTC. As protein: CASGLADSGRWNEQFF.

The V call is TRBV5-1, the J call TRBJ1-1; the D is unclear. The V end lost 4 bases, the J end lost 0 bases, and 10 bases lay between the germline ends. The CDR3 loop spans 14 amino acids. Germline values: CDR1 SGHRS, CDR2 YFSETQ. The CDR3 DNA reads TGCGCCAGCAGCGACGCAGGAATGAACACTGAAGCTTTCTTT. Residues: CASSDAGMNTEAFF.

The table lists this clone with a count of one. CDR3 residues: CASSIGQGGNTGELFF. The DNA for the CDR3 is TGTGCCAGTAGTATAGGACAGGGAGGGAACACCGGGGAGCTGTTTTTT. The chain employs TRBV19 and TRBJ2-2; maybe TRBD1 (7 bases). The CDR3 is 16 amino acids. The V end was cut by 1 base, the J end by 1 base, with 10 bases between. Per germline, CDR1 LNHDA and CDR2 SQIVND (reference sequence).

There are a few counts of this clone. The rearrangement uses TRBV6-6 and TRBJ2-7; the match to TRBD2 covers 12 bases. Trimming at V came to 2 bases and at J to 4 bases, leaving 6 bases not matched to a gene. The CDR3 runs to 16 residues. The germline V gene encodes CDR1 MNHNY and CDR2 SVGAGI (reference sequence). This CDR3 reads CASSYQTSGSGYEQYF. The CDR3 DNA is TGTGCCAGCAGTTACCAGACTAGCGGGAGTGGGTACGAGCAGTACTTC.